The clone carrying this T cell receptor (beta chain) occurred many times. The CDR3 spans 14 residues. CDR1 and CDR2 (germline): MDHEN, SYDVKM. Deletions cut 3 bases from V and 6 bases from J, with 12 bases between. This sample was included in a study of human T cells and chemical hapten exposure. Noted time point: patch test 3, about 24 weeks after DPC sensitization. Treatment reported: therapeutic diphenylcyclopropenone sensitization with weekly scalp DPC. Donation of samples came from alopecia patients who were 18 to 70 years old and suitable for DPC. TCRdb re-analysed the RACE reads in MiXCR, keeping a single row per CDR3 protein. This table holds approximately 160,000 distinct CDR3 sequences, about 27% found once.

The receptor was derived from a woman between 18 and 29 years old with alopecia areata. Some clones in this sample may be carry-over from other donors' samples. The chain uses TRBV28 and TRBJ2-1; perhaps TRBD2 as D (6 bases). The source was whole blood, collected in connection with sensitization to the hapten diphenylcyclopropenone (DPC). DNA of the CDR3: TGTGCCAGCAGTTTCGCGGGGAGGAGCAATGAGCAGTTCTTC. Its protein product is CASSFAGRSNEQFF.